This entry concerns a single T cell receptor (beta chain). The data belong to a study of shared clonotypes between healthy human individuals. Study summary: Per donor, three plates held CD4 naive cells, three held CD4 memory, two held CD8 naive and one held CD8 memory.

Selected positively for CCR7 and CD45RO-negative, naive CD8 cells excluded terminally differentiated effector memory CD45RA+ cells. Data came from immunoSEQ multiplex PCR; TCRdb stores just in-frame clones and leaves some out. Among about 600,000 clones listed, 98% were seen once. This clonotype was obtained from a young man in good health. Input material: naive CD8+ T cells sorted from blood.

Here the CDR3 reads CASSSPVGQFF. The DNA of the CDR3 is TGTGCCAGCAGTTCTCCGGTAGGGCAGTTCTTC. The rearrangement links TRBV25-1 to TRBJ2-1; D is ambiguous. CDR3 length equals 11 residues. V lost 5 bases, J lost 12 bases, and 11 bases lay in between. From germline, CDR1 is MGHDK and CDR2 SYGVNS.